The rows below give T cell receptor beta chains drawn from one sample of a study of blood T cell repertoires in COVID-19. Assay: immunoSEQ multiplex PCR; the TCRdb copy retains only in-frame clones and omits some. The table includes approximately 89,000 clones, under 90% detected once. Sequences were obtained from peripheral blood. These receptor sequences come from a human donor in a cohort sampled during active COVID-19. CDR3s include the opening cysteine and the closing phenylalanine or tryptophan. A D gene is named only where the DNA matches it firmly. Some rows mark clone size as missing; the rest say once, few, many or name a class of expanded clone.

abundance	v_gene	j_gene	len	d_gene	CDR3aa	CDR3nt
-	TRBV9	TRBJ2-5	12	-	CASGPDRDSQYF	TGTGCCAGCGGCCCGGACCGGGATTCCCAGTACTTC
-	TRBV7-8	TRBJ2-1	18	TRBD2	CASSSRRTSGTKYNEQFF	TGTGCCAGCAGCTCACGGCGGACTAGCGGGACCAAATACAATGAGCAGTTCTTC
-	TRBV5-6	TRBJ2-7	13	TRBD1	CASSWQGVYEQYF	TGTGCCAGCAGCTGGCAGGGGGTATACGAGCAGTACTTC
few	TRBV28	TRBJ2-7	14	TRBD1	CASSGQGRPYEQYF	TGTGCCAGCAGCGGACAGGGGCGACCCTACGAGCAGTACTTC
-	TRBV11-2	TRBJ1-5	13	-	CASSLDPLQPQHF	TGTGCCAGCAGCCTAGACCCCCTTCAGCCCCAGCATTTT
-	TRBV3-1/TRBV3-2	TRBJ2-1	17	TRBD2	CASSQEGSGSSYNEQFF	TGTGCCAGCAGCCAAGAGGGTAGCGGGAGCTCCTACAATGAGCAGTTCTTC
-	TRBV6-5	TRBJ2-7	14	TRBD1	CASSWTGGGYEQYF	TGTGCCAGCAGTTGGACAGGGGGAGGATACGAGCAGTACTTC
once	TRBV7-2	TRBJ2-7	16	TRBD2	CASSLGGLAGAYEQYF	TGTGCCAGCAGCTTAGGTGGTCTAGCGGGGGCCTACGAGCAGTACTTC
few	TRBV6-6	TRBJ2-7	15	TRBD1	CASSPRDRGSYEQYF	TGTGCCAGCAGTCCGCGGGACAGGGGTAGTTACGAGCAGTACTTC
-	TRBV29-1	TRBJ2-5	15	-	CSVDSKRRRGETQYF	TGCAGCGTTGATAGTAAGCGGAGAAGAGGGGAGACCCAGTACTTC